Each of the 17 T cell receptor beta chains below was sequenced from the same sample in a study of shared clonotypes between healthy human individuals. Clones were sequenced by immunoSEQ multiplex PCR, and TCRdb holds only the in-frame ones, with some missing. The data show about 610,000 clones, 95% to 97% seen once. Naive CD8 cells were CD45RO-negative, positively selected for CCR7, excluding terminally differentiated effector memory CD45RA+ cells. What was sequenced was naive CD8+ T cells sorted from blood. All receptors derive from a woman in her twenties or thirties in good health.

The gene calls are TRBV7-9 and TRBJ2-1, with 14 nucleotides matching TRBD2. The CDR3 has 16 amino acids. Germline loops: CDR1 SEHNR, CDR2 FQNEAQ (reference sequence). V was pared by 5 bases and J by 3 bases, with 3 bases of the junction left unmatched. CDR3 in amino acids: CASSSGTSGSYNEQFF. The DNA for the CDR3 is TGTGCCAGCAGCAGCGGGACTAGCGGGAGCTACAATGAGCAGTTCTTC. Complete variable domain (other parts from reference TRBV7-9 and TRBJ2-1): DTGVSQNPRHKITKRGQNVTFRCDPISEHNRLYWYRQTLGQGPEFLTYFQNEAQLEKSRLLSDRFSAERPKGSFSTLEIQRTEQGDSAMYLCASSSGTSGSYNEQFFGPGTRLTVL.

This sequence joins TRBV19 and TRBJ2-1; tentative D call: TRBD1 (5 bases). The CDR3 extends over 12 amino acids. Germline V gives CDR1 LNHDA, CDR2 SQIVND (reference sequence). Trimming stripped 6 bases from V and 3 bases from J, with 6 bases between. CDR3 DNA: TGTGCCAGTAGGGACAACTACAATGAGCAGTTCTTC. Translation: CASRDNYNEQFF.

The chain couples TRBV21-1 to TRBJ2-7; TRBD1 reflects the table's D call only, with no check against the DNA. TRBV21-1 is flagged as a pseudogene. This CDR3 spans 15 amino acids. DNA for the CDR3: TGTGCCAGCAGCAAAGAAGGGGAACTATGGTACGAGCAGTACTTC. It encodes CASSKEGELWYEQYF.

Notes on this clone: A junction boundary mismatches the germline segment, possibly from a read error. The chain is built from TRBV28 and TRBJ2-5, with D unclear. This CDR3 is 12 amino acids long. CDR1 is MDHEN, CDR2 SYDVKM, per germline. The CDR3 bases are TGTGCCAGCAGCGAACACCAAGAGACTCAGTACTTC. This codes for CASSEHQETQYF.

This chain joins TRBV14 and TRBJ1-4; the D gene is possibly TRBD1 (6 bases). The V end lost 1 base, the J end lost 8 bases, and 14 bases lay between the germline ends. The CDR3 is 15 residues long. Germline V gives CDR1 SGHDN, CDR2 FVKESK. CDR3 sequence (DNA): TGTGCCAGCAGCCAAGTCAACAGGGCTTTCGAAAAACTGTTTTTT. Protein product: CASSQVNRAFEKLFF.

The chain carries TRBV19 and TRBJ1-2; D unclear. The germline V gene has CDR1 LNHDA and CDR2 SQIVND (reference sequence). The CDR3 totals 15 residues. The V gene lost 1 base and the J gene lost 4 bases, with 13 bases spanning the gap. The DNA for the CDR3 is TGTGCCAGTAGTATAGGTGGAGGACTGGGCTATGGCTACACCTTC. Amino acid sequence: CASSIGGGLGYGYTF. Drawing the rest from reference TRBV19 and TRBJ1-2, the complete variable domain is DGGITQSPKYLFRKEGQNVTLSCEQNLNHDAMYWYRQDPGQGLRLIYYSQIVNDFQKGDIAEGYSVSREKKESFPLTVTSAQKNPTAFYLCASSIGGGLGYGYTFGSGTRLTVV.

This chain joins TRBV30 and TRBJ2-7, with D perhaps matching TRBD2 (5 bases). V gave up 2 bases and J gave up 3 bases, with 20 bases separating them. The CDR3 length is 16 residues. CDR1 is GTSNPN, CDR2 SVGIG, per germline (reference sequence). The CDR3 DNA reads TGTGCCTGGAGTTACCGCCCCCAGCGGATGGGCTACGAGCAGTACTTC. Protein: CAWSYRPQRMGYEQYF.

The gene calls are TRBV5-4 and TRBJ1-1, with D possibly matching TRBD1 (5 bases). V lost 2 bases, J lost 7 bases, and 12 bases lay in between. This CDR3 has 13 residues. Germline values: CDR1 SGHNT, CDR2 YYREEE (reference sequence). The CDR3 sequence: CASSFSGELEAFF. The CDR3 coding sequence is TGTGCCAGCAGCTTTTCGGGGGAACTTGAAGCTTTCTTT.

This clone has just one count. This rearrangement joins TRBV28 to TRBJ2-7, with 9 bases that match TRBD2. Trimming removed 4 bases from V and 3 bases from J; junction bases left unmatched: 7. Germline-derived CDR1 and CDR2 are MDHEN and SYDVKM. This CDR3 is built from 15 residues. The CDR3, as DNA: TGTGCCAGCAGTTGGGGACTAGCCGAACTCTACGAGCAGTACTTC. It codes for CASSWGLAELYEQYF.

This chain uses TRBV6-1 with TRBJ2-7, with a weak D call TRBD1 (6 bases). V was shortened by 4 bases and J by 2 bases, with 12 bases between the two germline ends. The CDR3 runs 14 residues. CDR1 MNHNS and CDR2 SASEGT come from the germline V gene. The CDR3 DNA is TGTGCCAGCAGTGGTTGGGACACAACCTACGAGCAGTACTTC. Translating it yields CASSGWDTTYEQYF.

The V and J genes are TRBV28 and TRBJ1-1; the D gene is possibly TRBD1 (6 bases). Germline CDR1 reads MDHEN; CDR2 reads SYDVKM. The CDR3 spans 16 residues. Trimming pared 1 base from V and 0 bases from J, leaving 12 bases between. The CDR3 reads CASSLLQGTLNTEAFF. In DNA form, the CDR3 reads TGTGCCAGCAGTTTATTACAGGGTACCCTGAACACTGAAGCTTTCTTT.

The chain links TRBV10-1 to TRBJ2-7, with TRBD2 matching over 11 bases. The V gene's germline CDR1 is WNHNN and CDR2 SYGVQD (reference sequence). This CDR3 spans 17 amino acids. The V and J ends lost 2 bases and 3 bases, in that order; junction bases with no gene match: 9. The CDR3 here is CASSETTGSGRDYEQYF. DNA for the CDR3: TGCGCCAGCAGTGAGACCACCGGTAGCGGGAGGGACTACGAGCAGTACTTC.

This clone was observed a single time. The V call is TRBV7-8, the J call TRBJ2-7, with D hard to call. CDR1 is SGHVS and CDR2 is FQNEAQ in the germline V gene. CDR3 length: 14 amino acids. The V gene lost 5 bases and the J gene lost 4 bases, with 15 bases spanning the gap. CDR3 amino acids: CASSVLEFGYEQYF. DNA of the CDR3: TGTGCCAGCAGCGTCCTGGAGTTCGGGTACGAGCAGTACTTC.

The chain employs TRBV7-6 and TRBJ2-2, with TRBD2 identical over 7 bases. This CDR3 contains 16 residues. Germline V gives CDR1 SGHVS, CDR2 FNYEAQ. V dropped 4 bases and J dropped 3; count of bases not matched to a gene: 8. The CDR3 protein is CASSWVGGRYTGELFF. The CDR3 DNA follows: TGTGCCAGCAGCTGGGTCGGGGGGAGATACACCGGGGAGCTGTTTTTT.

The V and J genes are TRBV13 and TRBJ1-4; D not resolved. Germline loops: CDR1 PRHDT, CDR2 FYEKMQ (reference sequence). The CDR3 runs to 13 residues. V lost 0 bases, J lost 7 bases, and 6 bases lay in between. The CDR3 DNA reads TGTGCCAGCAGCTTAGGCTTACCTGAAAAACTGTTTTTT. This gives the protein CASSLGLPEKLFF.

The chain has TRBV27 and TRBJ2-1, with 14 nucleotides matching TRBD2. Trimming cost V 3 bases and J 7 bases; bases outside gene matches: 5. CDR1 is MNHEY, CDR2 SMNVEV, per germline (reference sequence). This CDR3 comprises 16 residues. CDR3 sequence (DNA): TGTGCCAGCAGTTTGACTAGCGGGAGGGCGGTGAATGAGCAGTTCTTC. Its translation is CASSLTSGRAVNEQFF.

This chain connects TRBV5-4 to TRBJ2-1; perhaps TRBD2 as D (5 bases). The V end was cut by 3 bases, the J end by 6 bases, with 7 bases between. Germline CDR1 is SGHNT and CDR2 is YYREEE (reference sequence). The CDR3 totals 12 residues. The CDR3 coding sequence is TGTGCCAGCAGCTCTCGGGGCAATGAGCAGTTCTTC. This encodes CASSSRGNEQFF.